These 27 T cell receptor beta chains share one sample of origin, sequenced in a study of long-term antiretroviral therapy in people with HIV. Running of the v3.0 immunoSEQ assay took place at survey level. Data came from immunoSEQ multiplex PCR; TCRdb stores just in-frame clones and leaves some out. The data contain about 20,000 clones, 85% to 95% of them singletons. Material: unsorted PBMCs, obtained 4.4 years after starting antiretroviral therapy. All receptors derive from a woman aged 50 to 60 with HIV.

V and J are TRBV5-1 and TRBJ2-1; 13 nucleotides line up with TRBD2. V lost 4 bases and J lost 7; bases outside the gene matches: 8. CDR3 length equals 16 residues. Germline lookup yields CDR1 SGHRS and CDR2 YFSETQ. This CDR3 reads CASSPLTSGGRNEQFF. For the CDR3, the DNA is TGCGCCAGCAGCCCCTTGACTAGCGGGGGGAGAAATGAGCAGTTCTTC.

This clone was detected a few times. This chain joins TRBV10-3 and TRBJ1-1, with D unresolved. Germline V gives CDR1 ENHRY, CDR2 SYGVKD. The CDR3 is made up of 14 amino acids. V was pared by 4 bases and J by 1 base, with 10 bases between. CDR3 residues: CAISVGSRNTEAFF. CDR3 sequence (DNA): TGTGCCATCAGTGTGGGCAGCAGGAACACTGAAGCTTTCTTT.

J is TRBJ1-2 and V is TRBV7-2; D remains ambiguous. This CDR3 is 14 amino acids long. The V gene lost 1 base and the J gene lost 5 bases, with 11 bases spanning the gap. The germline gives CDR1 SGHTA, CDR2 FQGNSA. The CDR3 here is CASSLEVGYYGYTF. CDR3 coding DNA: TGTGCCAGCAGCTTAGAAGTGGGTTATTATGGCTACACCTTC. Drawing the rest from reference TRBV7-2 and TRBJ1-2, the complete variable domain is GAGVSQSPSNKVTEKGKDVELRCDPISGHTALYWYRQSLGQGLEFLIYFQGNSAPDKSGLPSDRFSAERTGGSVSTLTIQRTQQEDSAVYLCASSLEVGYYGYTFGSGTRLTVV.

This chain links TRBV6-4 with TRBJ2-1; TRBD2 agrees at 7 bases. The CDR3 extends over 15 amino acids. The junction had 8 bases not matched to a gene; V was cut back by 3 bases and J by 6 bases. Germline V gene lookup returns CDR1 MRHNA and CDR2 SNTAGT. The CDR3 protein is CASSETGEGGNEQFF. The CDR3 DNA is TGTGCCAGCAGTGAAACGGGGGAGGGCGGCAATGAGCAGTTCTTC.

Turning to this clone: At one end the junction does not follow the germline gene, possibly because of a read error. The J gene is TRBJ2-3, the V gene TRBV7-7, with 9 positions matching TRBD2. The CDR3 is made up of 15 amino acids. CDR1 SSHAT and CDR2 FNYEAQ come from the germline V gene (reference sequence). CDR3 in amino acids: CASSTTRGGVDTQYF. In DNA form, the CDR3 reads TGTGCTAGCAGTACAACGCGGGGGGGTGTAGATACGCAGTATTTT.

The J gene is TRBJ2-7, the V gene TRBV5-1; unclear D gene. Trimming removed 1 base from V and 5 bases from J, with 10 bases in between. The CDR3 is made up of 13 amino acids. Germline lookup yields CDR1 SGHRS and CDR2 YFSETQ. This CDR3 reads CASSLTSANEQYF. CDR3 in DNA: TGCGCCAGCAGCTTGACTTCGGCTAACGAGCAGTACTTC.

The chain uses TRBV4-3 and TRBJ2-7, with 13 bases lining up with TRBD2. The junction had 4 bases not matched to a gene; V was cut back by 0 bases and J by 2 bases. There are 17 residues in the CDR3. In germline, CDR1 is LGHNA, CDR2 YSLEER. In nucleotides, the CDR3 is TGCGCCAGCAGCCAAGATACCGGGACTAGCGGGGCCTACGAGCAGTACTTC. This codes for CASSQDTGTSGAYEQYF.

V gene TRBV5-6 combines with J gene TRBJ2-2; D may be TRBD1 or TRBD2 (6 bases each). Trimming removed 6 bases from V and 1 base from J, with 16 bases in between. The CDR3 is made up of 16 amino acids. CDR1 SGHDT and CDR2 YYEEEE come from the germline V gene. CDR3 in amino acids: CASTWGANRNTGELFF. In nucleotides, the CDR3 is TGTGCCAGCACCTGGGGGGCCAACAGGAACACCGGGGAGCTGTTTTTT.

This rearrangement joins TRBV7-9 to TRBJ1-4; D remains unclear. This CDR3 has 14 residues. CDR1 SEHNR and CDR2 FQNEAQ come from the germline V gene (reference sequence). Trimming shortened V by 5 bases and J by 2 bases, and 9 bases separated the two germline ends. CDR3: CASSADSTNEKLFF. DNA for the CDR3: TGTGCCAGCAGCGCGGATAGTACTAATGAAAAACTGTTTTTT.

The chain is built from TRBV28 and TRBJ2-7, with 8 nucleotides matching TRBD2. Germline CDR1 MDHEN, CDR2 SYDVKM. This CDR3 is built from 14 residues. V lost 3 bases and J lost 2; bases outside the gene matches: 3. DNA for the CDR3: TGTGCCAGCAGTTTGGCGGGGGGAACCTACGAGCAGTACTTC. It codes for CASSLAGGTYEQYF.

The V gene is TRBV27, the J gene TRBJ2-7; D is unresolved. CDR1 is MNHEY and CDR2 is SMNVEV in the germline V gene (reference sequence). The CDR3 contains 11 residues. Trimming took off 0 bases at V and 7 bases at J, with 4 bases between the two ends. The CDR3 region has the DNA TGTGCCAGCAGTTTATCGGGGGAGCAGTACTTC. Translating gives CASSLSGEQYF.

The genes are TRBV29-1 and TRBJ1-2; TRBD1 matches at 7 bases. This CDR3 has 11 amino acids. Germline lookup yields CDR1 SQVTM and CDR2 ANQGSEA. V dropped 2 bases and J dropped 8; count of bases not matched to a gene: 2. CDR3 coding DNA: TGCAGCGTTGAACCGGGACAGGGCTACACCTTC. Protein sequence: CSVEPGQGYTF.

In this sample, this clone turned up once. The rearrangement joins TRBV12-5 to TRBJ2-7; D is unresolved. CDR1 is LGHNT and CDR2 is FRNRAP in the germline V gene. With 4 bases removed from V and 7 bases from J, the gap between germline ends came to 17 bases. The CDR3 totals 14 residues. CDR3 loop: CASGSDTTAVEQYF. The CDR3 DNA reads TGTGCTAGTGGTTCAGACACCACCGCGGTGGAGCAGTACTTC.

The chain uses TRBV9 and TRBJ2-2; 10 bases line up with TRBD2. Per germline, CDR1 SGDLS and CDR2 YYNGEE. V lost 1 base, J lost 6 bases, and 12 bases stayed unmatched. The CDR3 is made up of 18 amino acids. The CDR3 sequence: CASSVLTSGETVAGELFF. In nucleotides, the CDR3 is TGTGCCAGCAGCGTACTTACTAGCGGGGAGACGGTGGCCGGGGAGCTGTTTTTT.

The chain carries TRBV27 and TRBJ1-5; 8 nucleotides align to TRBD1. With V trimmed by 11 bases and J by 4 bases, 10 bases remained unmatched. The length of the CDR3 is 14 residues. The germline gives CDR1 MNHEY, CDR2 SMNVEV (reference sequence). The CDR3 sequence: CAAGGGQGNQPQHF. The CDR3 DNA follows: TGTGCCGCAGGGGGAGGACAGGGTAATCAGCCCCAGCATTTT.

This rearrangement joins TRBV4-1 to TRBJ2-3; D is perhaps TRBD2 (6 bases). V was clipped by 4 bases and J by 5 bases, with 7 bases between them. This CDR3 contains 12 residues. Germline loops: CDR1 MGHRA, CDR2 YSYEKL. The CDR3 DNA reads as TGCGCCAGCAGCCCGGGACTAGATACGCAGTATTTT. Its translation is CASSPGLDTQYF.

This sequence joins TRBV19 and TRBJ1-1; D is ambiguous. The CDR3 loop spans 12 amino acids. Germline V lookup: CDR1 LNHDA, CDR2 SQIVND (reference sequence). V was shortened by 7 bases and J by 8 bases, with 14 bases between the two germline ends. This chain's CDR3 is CASTNQGFEAFF. CDR3 sequence (DNA): TGTGCCAGTACCAACCAAGGGTTCGAAGCTTTCTTT.

The rearrangement uses TRBV19 and TRBJ1-1; the D gene is possibly TRBD1 (5 bases). Germline V gene lookup returns CDR1 LNHDA and CDR2 SQIVND (reference sequence). The ends were cut back, 2 bases at V and 6 bases at J, with 7 bases in the middle. This CDR3 contains 12 residues. CDR3 sequence reads: CASSIQGAEAFF. CDR3 DNA sequence: TGTGCCAGTAGTATACAGGGCGCTGAAGCTTTCTTT.

The chain links TRBV29-1 to TRBJ1-4; 7 positions agree with TRBD1. The CDR3 is made up of 13 amino acids. Trimming took 4 bases from V and 7 from J; bases not matched to a gene: 6. Germline CDR1 and CDR2: SQVTM and ANQGSEA. CDR3 amino acids: CSVGQGGGEKLFF. The DNA of the CDR3 is TGCAGCGTTGGCCAGGGGGGTGGTGAAAAACTGTTTTTT.

The chain combines TRBV6-1 with TRBJ1-1, with D possibly TRBD1 on 6 matching bases. The ends were cut back, 1 base at V and 5 bases at J, with 8 bases in the middle. CDR1 and CDR2 (germline): MNHNS, SASEGT. The CDR3 runs to 13 residues. CDR3 nucleotide sequence: TGTGCCAGCAGTGAAGAGGGGGGGACTGAAGCTTTCTTT. Translating it yields CASSEEGGTEAFF.

The chain has TRBV7-2 and TRBJ2-3; no firm D call. In germline, CDR1 is SGHTA, CDR2 FQGNSA. Trimming removed 4 bases at V and 4 bases at J, with 9 bases between. This CDR3 spans 13 amino acids. For the CDR3, the DNA is TGTGCCAGCAGCTCCCAGGTCCCAGATACGCAGTATTTT. It yields the protein CASSSQVPDTQYF.

This chain links TRBV7-2 with TRBJ2-7; D unresolved. CDR3 length: 14 amino acids. Germline lookup yields CDR1 SGHTA and CDR2 FQGNSA. Deletions cut 3 bases from V and 1 base from J, with 10 bases between. The CDR3 sequence is CASSFSAQSYEQYF. The CDR3 nucleotides are TGTGCCAGCAGCTTCTCTGCACAATCCTACGAGCAGTACTTC.

The V call is TRBV14, the J call TRBJ2-5, with 8 bases identical to TRBD2. CDR3 length: 15 residues. The ends lost 5 bases at V and 6 bases at J; junction bases unmatched: 11. Germline CDR1 reads SGHDN; CDR2 reads FVKESK. The CDR3 bases are TGTGCCAGCAGCGCGCGGCGGGGGGCGGGAAAGACCCAGTACTTC. Its protein is CASSARRGAGKTQYF. Full variable domain (outside the CDR3, taken from reference TRBV14 and TRBJ2-5): EAGVTQFPSHSVIEKGQTVTLRCDPISGHDNLYWYRRVMGKEIKFLLHFVKESKQDESGMPNNRFLAERTGGTYSTLKVQPAELEDSGVYFCASSARRGAGKTQYFGPGTRLLVL.

This clone came up once. The rearrangement links TRBV4-1 to TRBJ2-7; TRBD1 matches at 8 bases. V lost 2 bases and J lost 6; bases outside the gene matches: 9. Germline CDR1 reads MGHRA; CDR2 reads YSYEKL. The CDR3 contains 15 residues. CDR3 residues: CASSQPLGQGAEQYF. The DNA of the CDR3 is TGCGCCAGCAGCCAACCCCTCGGACAGGGAGCCGAGCAGTACTTC.

The chain combines TRBV7-3 with TRBJ1-1, with 9 bases identical to TRBD1. Germline assignment: CDR1 SGHTA and CDR2 FQGTGA. J lost 1 base, V lost 4 bases, and 7 bases had no gene match. The CDR3 length is 16 residues. CDR3 protein: CASSSPNRGRNTEAFF. In nucleotides, the CDR3 is TGTGCCAGCAGCTCACCAAACAGGGGGCGGAACACTGAAGCTTTCTTT. Looking up the rest from reference TRBV7-3 and TRBJ1-1 gives the full variable domain: GAGVSQTPSNKVTEKGKYVELRCDPISGHTALYWYRQSLGQGPEFLIYFQGTGAADDSGLPNDRFFAVRPEGSVSTLKIQRTERGDSAVYLCASSSPNRGRNTEAFFGQGTRLTVV.

This sequence joins TRBV7-2 and TRBJ2-7, with TRBD2 matching over 8 bases. V lost 5 bases to trimming and J lost 3 bases; unmatched junction nucleotides: 9. The CDR3 consists of 15 residues. Germline V lookup: CDR1 SGHTA, CDR2 FQGNSA. The CDR3 DNA sequence: TGTGCCAGCAGCCCACCAGCGGGGGTTAACTACGAGCAGTACTTC. Its translation: CASSPPAGVNYEQYF.

J is TRBJ1-5 and V is TRBV28; maybe TRBD1 (5 bases). CDR3 length equals 14 residues. V shed 4 bases and J shed 4 bases, with 11 bases lying between them. Germline V lookup: CDR1 MDHEN, CDR2 SYDVKM. The CDR3 sequence is CASSYPRQNQPQHF. The DNA of the CDR3 is TGTGCCAGCAGTTACCCCCGACAGAATCAGCCCCAGCATTTT.